The rows below give T cell receptor beta chains drawn from one sample of a study of cytotoxic CD8 clonotypes in ibrutinib-treated CLL. Produced via immunoSEQ multiplex PCR; TCRdb's table is partial and in-frame only. The sample shows approximately 100,000 clones, under 70% of them seen only once. The sample here was PBMCs, taken after 24 months of ibrutinib treatment. These receptors were collected from a human donor with chronic lymphocytic leukemia. Both conserved end residues are part of each CDR3. The D gene is left open where the match is weak. Rows may omit the clone size; those that give it use once, few, many or a size class.

TRBJ1-5 - TRBV2 - CASSVGTYTNQPQHF TGTGCCAGCAGTGTCGGGACCTATACCAATCAGCCCCAGCATTTT
TRBJ2-2 TRBD2 TRBV5-1 - CASSGLAGDTGELFF TGCGCCAGCAGCGGACTAGCGGGGGACACCGGGGAGCTGTTTTTT
TRBJ1-6 - TRBV6-1 - CASMEGTYNSPLHF TGTGCCAGCATGGAGGGTACCTATAATTCACCCCTCCACTTT
TRBJ1-2 - TRBV28 - CASRTGTRDYGYTF TGTGCCAGCAGAACCGGGACTAGGGATTATGGCTACACCTTC
TRBJ2-1 TRBD2 TRBV7-2 - CASSLTSGIANEQFF TGTGCCAGCAGCTTGACTAGCGGGATAGCCAATGAGCAGTTCTTC
TRBJ2-3 TRBD2 TRBV7-2 - CASSTSGGITDTQYF TGTGCCAGCAGCACTAGCGGGGGGATCACAGATACGCAGTATTTT
TRBJ1-1 - TRBV28 - CASKPTDRNTEAFF TGTGCCAGCAAACCAACTGACAGGAACACTGAAGCTTTCTTT
TRBJ2-3 - TRBV5-1 once CASSLEGGTDTQYF TGCGCCAGCAGCTTGGAAGGAGGCACAGATACGCAGTATTTT
TRBJ2-3 - TRBV7-3 once CASSPPPLLHTDTQYF TGTGCCAGCAGCCCCCCCCCGCTCCTCCACACAGATACGCAGTATTTT
TRBJ1-1 - TRBV29-1 - CSVEARNTEAFF TGCAGCGTTGAAGCCCGTAACACTGAAGCTTTCTTT
TRBJ2-7 - TRBV29-1 - CSVGQANEQYF TGCAGCGTGGGCCAAGCCAACGAGCAGTACTTC
TRBJ2-7 - TRBV7-2 - CASGVHYEQYF TGTGCCAGCGGGGTCCATTACGAGCAGTACTTC
TRBJ1-6 - TRBV21-1 once CAMTSPTLHF TGTGCCATGACCTCACCGACCCTCCACTTT
TRBJ2-2 TRBD2 TRBV7-7 - CASSPLAGNTGELFF TGTGCTAGCAGCCCACTAGCGGGGAATACCGGGGAGCTGTTTTTT
TRBJ2-3 TRBD2 TRBV30 - CAWSPTTSATDTQYF TGTGCCTGGAGCCCCACTACTAGCGCCACAGATACGCAGTATTTT
TRBJ1-5 TRBD1 TRBV29-1 - CSVGGDRGINQPQHF TGCAGCGTTGGGGGTGACAGGGGAATAAATCAGCCCCAGCATTTT
TRBJ2-3 TRBD2 TRBV4-1 few CASSQAAGGPIDTQYF TGCGCCAGCAGCCAAGCGGCGGGGGGGCCAATAGATACGCAGTATTTT
TRBJ1-1 - TRBV29-1 - CSVERGLNTEAFF TGCAGCGTTGAGCGGGGCCTGAACACTGAAGCTTTCTTT
TRBJ2-3 - TRBV5-8 - CASSLGGTASTDTQYF TGTGCCAGCAGCTTGGGAGGGACGGCTAGCACAGATACGCAGTATTTT
TRBJ1-1 TRBD1 TRBV19 - CASRRDRANTEAFF TGTGCCAGTAGGCGGGACAGGGCCAACACTGAAGCTTTCTTT
TRBJ1-1 - TRBV6-6 - CASKGTFMNTEAFF TGTGCCAGCAAGGGCACATTCATGAACACTGAAGCTTTCTTT
TRBJ2-5 TRBD2 TRBV7-7 few CASSSGTAGGETQYF TGTGCTAGCAGCTCAGGGACTGCCGGGGGGGAGACCCAGTACTTC
TRBJ2-7 - TRBV10-3 few CAISEVRKTYEQYF TGTGCCATCAGTGAAGTCAGGAAGACCTACGAGCAGTACTTC
TRBJ1-4 - TRBV28 - CASSLATGAANEKLFF TGTGCCAGCAGTTTAGCTACGGGAGCCGCAAATGAAAAACTGTTTTTT
TRBJ1-1 - TRBV7-3 once CASSLRAGVNTEAFF TGTGCCAGCAGCTTAAGGGCAGGGGTGAACACTGAAGCTTTCTTT
TRBJ2-2 - TRBV15 - CATSRSTGELFF TGTGCCACCAGCAGAAGCACCGGGGAGCTGTTTTTT
TRBJ2-3 - TRBV29-1 - CSAPSEGWGDTQYF TGCAGCGCCCCCTCGGAGGGTTGGGGGGATACGCAGTATTTT
TRBJ2-7 TRBD2 TRBV4-1 - CASSQDQVAGVPREQYF TGCGCCAGCAGCCAAGATCAAGTAGCGGGGGTCCCCCGCGAGCAGTACTTC
TRBJ2-4 - TRBV11-2 - CASSPVKTAGYRTNIQYF TGTGCCAGCAGCCCCGTAAAGACGGCCGGGTACCGCACGAACATTCAGTACTTC
TRBJ1-4 TRBD1 TRBV19 - CASSRYGQGAYYEKLFF TGTGCCAGTAGTAGATACGGACAGGGGGCGTATTATGAAAAACTGTTTTTT
TRBJ2-2 - TRBV5-1 few CASSLSGNTGELFF TGCGCCAGCAGCTTGAGTGGGAACACCGGGGAGCTGTTTTTT
TRBJ1-2 TRBD1 TRBV6-1 - CASSDTSPTGARGYTF TGTGCCAGCAGTGATACTTCGCCAACAGGGGCGAGGGGCTACACCTTC
TRBJ2-7 - TRBV6-1 - CASSEEVGYEQYF TGTGCCAGCAGTGAGGAGGTCGGGTACGAGCAGTACTTC
TRBJ2-7 - TRBV10-1 - CASSESRTEQYF TGCGCCAGCAGTGAGTCTAGGACAGAGCAGTACTTC
TRBJ2-3 - TRBV5-6 - CASSRDSGADTQYF TGTGCCAGCAGCCGTGATTCGGGGGCAGATACGCAGTATTTT
TRBJ2-3 TRBD2 TRBV11-1 - CASSASSSGGTDTQYF TGTGCCAGCAGCGCGTCGTCTAGCGGTGGCACAGATACGCAGTATTTT
TRBJ2-4 TRBD1 TRBV29-1 - CSASTGAKNIQYF TGCAGCGCATCGACAGGGGCCAAAAACATTCAGTACTTC
TRBJ1-2 - TRBV30 few CAWTQGAHGYTF TGTGCCTGGACCCAAGGGGCCCATGGCTACACCTTC
TRBJ1-1 - TRBV7-9 once CASSQSGPEAFF TGTGCCAGCAGCCAATCGGGACCTGAAGCTTTCTTT
TRBJ1-5 - TRBV12-5 - CASGLVEQGNQPQHF TGTGCTAGTGGTTTGGTAGAGCAGGGCAATCAGCCCCAGCATTTT
TRBJ2-5 - TRBV5-1 - CASSLAASLPETQYF TGCGCCAGCAGCTTGGCCGCAAGCCTCCCAGAGACCCAGTACTTC
TRBJ1-6 - TRBV30 - CAWSVSGLNSPLHF TGTGCCTGGAGTGTATCTGGCCTTAATTCACCCCTCCACTTT
TRBJ1-1 TRBD1 TRBV7-3 - CASSLTGGHEAFF TGTGCCAGCAGCTTGACAGGGGGGCATGAAGCTTTCTTT
TRBJ1-6 - TRBV27 many CASSAGWVVNSPLHF TGTGCCAGCAGTGCGGGGTGGGTGGTCAATTCACCCCTCCACTTT